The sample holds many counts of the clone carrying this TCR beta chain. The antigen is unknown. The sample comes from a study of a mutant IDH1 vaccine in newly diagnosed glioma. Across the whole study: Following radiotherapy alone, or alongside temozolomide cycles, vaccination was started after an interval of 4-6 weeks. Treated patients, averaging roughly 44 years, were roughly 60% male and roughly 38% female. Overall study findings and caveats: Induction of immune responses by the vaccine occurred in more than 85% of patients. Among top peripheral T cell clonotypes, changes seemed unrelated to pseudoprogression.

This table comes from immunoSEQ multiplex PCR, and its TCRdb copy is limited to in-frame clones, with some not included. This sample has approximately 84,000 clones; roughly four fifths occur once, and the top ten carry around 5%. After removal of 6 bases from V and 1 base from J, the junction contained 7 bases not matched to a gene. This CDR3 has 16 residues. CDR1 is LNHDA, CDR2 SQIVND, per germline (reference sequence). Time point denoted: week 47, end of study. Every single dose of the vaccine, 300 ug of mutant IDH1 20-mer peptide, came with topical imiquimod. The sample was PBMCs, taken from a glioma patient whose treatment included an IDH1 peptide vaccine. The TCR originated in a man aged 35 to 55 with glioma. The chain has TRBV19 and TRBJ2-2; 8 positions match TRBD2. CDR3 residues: CASRRLAIQNTGELFF. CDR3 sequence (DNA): TGTGCCAGTAGGCGACTAGCGATCCAGAACACCGGGGAGCTGTTTTTT.